Reported below is one TCR beta chain. Its target is unknown. The entry originates in a study of OX40 agonist ivuxolimab in advanced cancers. General study points: Several nonresponders also turned out to have low normalized T-cell clonal expansion. Clonal expansion was seen in CD4+ and CD8+ blood T cells by week 6 at 0.1 to 3.0 mg/kg.

Germline V lookup: CDR1 MNHNS, CDR2 SASEGT. V was cut by 6 bases and J by 1 base, with 6 bases left in between. The CDR3 extends over 12 amino acids. Clones were read by immunoSEQ multiplex PCR, and TCRdb kept only the in-frame ones, dropping some. The table includes just under 85,000 clones, roughly 82% detected once. This TCR was recovered from an adult with an advanced solid tumor such as melanoma, head and neck, liver or kidney cancer. The sequencing here drew on CD4+ or CD8+ T cells sorted from blood, taken in a trial of the OX40 agonist ivuxolimab. The rearrangement joins TRBV6-1 to TRBJ1-1; no firm D call. The CDR3 DNA reads TGTGCCAGCAGGCGAACGAACACTGAAGCTTTCTTT. As protein: CASRRTNTEAFF.